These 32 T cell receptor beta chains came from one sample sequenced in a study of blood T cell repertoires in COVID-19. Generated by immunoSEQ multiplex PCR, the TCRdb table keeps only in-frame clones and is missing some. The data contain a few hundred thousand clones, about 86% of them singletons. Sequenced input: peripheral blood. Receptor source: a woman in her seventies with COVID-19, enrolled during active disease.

CDR3 nucleotide sequence: TGCGCCAGCAGCTTGGCACGACAGTCTCCTGGATACACCTTC. It yields the protein CASSLARQSPGYTF. The chain uses TRBV5-1 and TRBJ1-2, with a possible D match to TRBD1 (5 bases). V lost 0 bases and J lost 11, with 17 bases in between. The CDR3 runs to 14 residues. Germline V gene data show CDR1 as SGHRS and CDR2 as YFSETQ.

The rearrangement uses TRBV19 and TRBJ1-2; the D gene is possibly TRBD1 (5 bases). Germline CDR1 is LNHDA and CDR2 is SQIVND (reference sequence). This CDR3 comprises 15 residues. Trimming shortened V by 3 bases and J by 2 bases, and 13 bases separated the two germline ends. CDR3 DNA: TGTGCCAGTAGTATCGCCGCAGGGTCCAACTATGGCTACACCTTC. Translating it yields CASSIAAGSNYGYTF.

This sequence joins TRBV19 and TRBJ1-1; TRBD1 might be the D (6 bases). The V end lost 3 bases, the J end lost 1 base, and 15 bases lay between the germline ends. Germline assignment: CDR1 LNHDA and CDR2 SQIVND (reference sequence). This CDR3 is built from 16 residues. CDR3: CASSIPLTGRNTEAFF. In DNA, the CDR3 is TGTGCCAGTAGTATCCCCCTTACAGGGAGGAACACTGAAGCTTTCTTT.

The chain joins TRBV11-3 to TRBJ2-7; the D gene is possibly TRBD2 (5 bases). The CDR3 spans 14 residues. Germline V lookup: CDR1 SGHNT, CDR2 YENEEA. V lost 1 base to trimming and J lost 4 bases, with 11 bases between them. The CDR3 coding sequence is TGTGCCAGCAGCTTAGCGGGGAAGGGTTACGAGCAGTACTTC. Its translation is CASSLAGKGYEQYF. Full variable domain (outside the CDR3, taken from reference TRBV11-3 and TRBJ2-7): EAGVVQSPRYKIIEKKQPVAFWCNPISGHNTLYWYLQNLGQGPELLIRYENEEAVDDSQLPKDRFSAERLKGVDSTLKIQPAELGDSAVYLCASSLAGKGYEQYFGPGTRLTVT.

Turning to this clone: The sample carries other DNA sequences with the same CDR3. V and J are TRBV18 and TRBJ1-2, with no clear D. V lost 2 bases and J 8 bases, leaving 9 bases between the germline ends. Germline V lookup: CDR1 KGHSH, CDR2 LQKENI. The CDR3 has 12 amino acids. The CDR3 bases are TGTGCCAGCTCACCAAACAGAGACGGCTACACCTTC. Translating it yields CASSPNRDGYTF.

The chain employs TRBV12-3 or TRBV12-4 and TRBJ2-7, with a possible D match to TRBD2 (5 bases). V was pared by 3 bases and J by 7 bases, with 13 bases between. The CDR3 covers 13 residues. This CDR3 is CASSFGLAGEQYF. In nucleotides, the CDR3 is TGTGCCAGCAGTTTCGGCCTAGCAGGAGAGCAGTACTTC.

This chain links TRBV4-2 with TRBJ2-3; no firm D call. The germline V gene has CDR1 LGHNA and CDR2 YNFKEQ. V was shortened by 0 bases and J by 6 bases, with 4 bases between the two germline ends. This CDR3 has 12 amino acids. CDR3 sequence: CASSQDIDTQYF. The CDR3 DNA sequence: TGTGCCAGCAGCCAAGATATTGATACGCAGTATTTT.

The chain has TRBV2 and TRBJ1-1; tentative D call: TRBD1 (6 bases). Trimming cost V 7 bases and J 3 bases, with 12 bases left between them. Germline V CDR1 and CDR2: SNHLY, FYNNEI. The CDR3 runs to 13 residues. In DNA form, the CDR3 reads TGTGCCAGCAATAGGCAGGGGTACACTGAAGCTTTCTTT. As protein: CASNRQGYTEAFF.

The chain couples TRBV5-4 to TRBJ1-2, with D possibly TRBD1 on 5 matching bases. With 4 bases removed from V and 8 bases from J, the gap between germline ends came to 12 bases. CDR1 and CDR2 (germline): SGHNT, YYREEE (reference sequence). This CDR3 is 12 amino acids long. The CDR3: CASSRDSQGYTF. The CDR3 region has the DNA TGTGCCAGCAGCCGGGACTCCCAAGGCTACACCTTC.

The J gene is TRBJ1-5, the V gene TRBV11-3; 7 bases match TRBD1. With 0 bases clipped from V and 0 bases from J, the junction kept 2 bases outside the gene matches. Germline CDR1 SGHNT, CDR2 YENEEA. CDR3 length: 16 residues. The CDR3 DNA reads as TGTGCCAGCAGCTTAGATGGGACAGATAGCAATCAGCCCCAGCATTTT. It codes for CASSLDGTDSNQPQHF.

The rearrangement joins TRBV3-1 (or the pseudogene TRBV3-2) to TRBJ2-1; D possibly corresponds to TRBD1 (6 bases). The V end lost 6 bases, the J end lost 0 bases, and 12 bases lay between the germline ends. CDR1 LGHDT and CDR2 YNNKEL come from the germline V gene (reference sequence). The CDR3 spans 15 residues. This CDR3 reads CASRTGLSSYNEQFF. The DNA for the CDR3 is TGTGCCAGCAGAACAGGGTTGAGCTCCTACAATGAGCAGTTCTTC.

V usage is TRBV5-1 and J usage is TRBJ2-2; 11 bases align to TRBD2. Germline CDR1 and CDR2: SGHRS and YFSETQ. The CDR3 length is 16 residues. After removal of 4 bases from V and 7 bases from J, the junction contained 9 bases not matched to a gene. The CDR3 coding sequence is TGCGCCAGCAGCCCTCTAGCGGGGGGCGCGGGCGGGGAGCTGTTTTTT. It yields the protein CASSPLAGGAGGELFF.

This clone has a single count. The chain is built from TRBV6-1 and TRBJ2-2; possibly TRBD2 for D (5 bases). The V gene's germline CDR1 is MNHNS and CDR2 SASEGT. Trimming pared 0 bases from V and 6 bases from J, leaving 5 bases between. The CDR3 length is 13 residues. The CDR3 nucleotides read TGTGCCAGCAGTGAAGCAGCGGCCGGGGAGCTGTTTTTT. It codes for CASSEAAAGELFF.

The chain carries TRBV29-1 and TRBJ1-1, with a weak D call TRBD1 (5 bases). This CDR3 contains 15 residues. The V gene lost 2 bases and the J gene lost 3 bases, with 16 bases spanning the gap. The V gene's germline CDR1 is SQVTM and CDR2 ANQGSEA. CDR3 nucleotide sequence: TGCAGCGTTGAAACTCGGGGGTTGGAGGACACTGAAGCTTTCTTT. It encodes CSVETRGLEDTEAFF. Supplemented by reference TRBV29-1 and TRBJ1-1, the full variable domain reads SAVISQKPSRDICQRGTSLTIQCQVDSQVTMMFWYRQQPGQSLTLIATANQGSEATYESGFVIDKFPISRPNLTFSTLTVSNMSPEDSSIYLCSVETRGLEDTEAFFGQGTRLTVV.

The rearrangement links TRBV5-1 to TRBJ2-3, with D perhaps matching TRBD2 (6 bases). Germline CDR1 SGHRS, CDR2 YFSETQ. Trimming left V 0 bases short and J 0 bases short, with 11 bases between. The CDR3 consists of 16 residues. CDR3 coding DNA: TGCGCCAGCAGCTTGGGCGGGGCCTCGAGCACAGATACGCAGTATTTT. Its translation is CASSLGGASSTDTQYF.

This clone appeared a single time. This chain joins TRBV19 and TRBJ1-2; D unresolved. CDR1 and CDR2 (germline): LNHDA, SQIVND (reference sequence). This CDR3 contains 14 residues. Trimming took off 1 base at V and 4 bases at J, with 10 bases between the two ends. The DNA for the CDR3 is TGTGCCAGTAGTATAGGGGCACAGCCCTATGGCTACACCTTC. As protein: CASSIGAQPYGYTF. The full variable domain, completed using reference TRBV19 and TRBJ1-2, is DGGITQSPKYLFRKEGQNVTLSCEQNLNHDAMYWYRQDPGQGLRLIYYSQIVNDFQKGDIAEGYSVSREKKESFPLTVTSAQKNPTAFYLCASSIGAQPYGYTFGSGTRLTVV.

The CDR3 coding sequence is TGTGCCAGGGTGGGAGCGAGGGGGCAAAATAGCAATCAGCCCCAGCATTTT. Translation gives CARVGARGQNSNQPQHF. The chain links TRBV21-1 to TRBJ1-5; the table calls TRBD1, which could not be checked here. TRBV21-1 has pseudogene status. The CDR3 runs 17 residues.

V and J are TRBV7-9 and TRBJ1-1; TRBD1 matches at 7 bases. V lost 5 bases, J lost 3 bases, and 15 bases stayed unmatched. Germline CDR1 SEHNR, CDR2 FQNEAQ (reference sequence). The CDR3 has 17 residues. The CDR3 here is CASSGSGTAPRDTEAFF. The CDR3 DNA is TGTGCCAGCAGCGGTAGCGGGACAGCTCCACGGGACACTGAAGCTTTCTTT.

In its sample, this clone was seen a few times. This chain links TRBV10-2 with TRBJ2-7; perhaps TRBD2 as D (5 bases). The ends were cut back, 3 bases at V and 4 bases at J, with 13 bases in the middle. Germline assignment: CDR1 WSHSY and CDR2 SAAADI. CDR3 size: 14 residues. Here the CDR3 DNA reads TGCGCCAGCAGTGACATGATACGGGGTTACGAGCAGTACTTC. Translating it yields CASSDMIRGYEQYF.

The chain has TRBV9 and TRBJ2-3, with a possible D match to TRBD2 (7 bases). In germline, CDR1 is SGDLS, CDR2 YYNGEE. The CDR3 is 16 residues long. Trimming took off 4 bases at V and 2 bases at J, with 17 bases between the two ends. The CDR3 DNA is TGTGCCAGCAGCCTTCGGGGGGCCCCTCACACAGATACGCAGTATTTT. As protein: CASSLRGAPHTDTQYF.

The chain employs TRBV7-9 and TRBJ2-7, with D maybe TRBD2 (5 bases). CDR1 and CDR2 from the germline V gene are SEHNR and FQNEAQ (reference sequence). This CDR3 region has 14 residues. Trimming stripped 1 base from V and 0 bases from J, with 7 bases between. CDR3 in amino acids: CASSLGRDSYEQYF. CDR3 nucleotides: TGTGCCAGCAGCTTAGGCCGGGACTCCTACGAGCAGTACTTC. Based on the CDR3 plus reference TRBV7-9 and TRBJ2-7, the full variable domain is DTGVSQNPRHKITKRGQNVTFRCDPISEHNRLYWYRQTLGQGPEFLTYFQNEAQLEKSRLLSDRFSAERPKGSFSTLEIQRTEQGDSAMYLCASSLGRDSYEQYFGPGTRLTVT.

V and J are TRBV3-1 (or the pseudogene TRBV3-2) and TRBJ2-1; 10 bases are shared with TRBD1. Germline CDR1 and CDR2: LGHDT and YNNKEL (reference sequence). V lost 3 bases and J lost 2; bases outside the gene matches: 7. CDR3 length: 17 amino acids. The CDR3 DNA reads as TGTGCCAGCAGCCACACCAGCGACAGGGGGCCCTACAATGAGCAGTTCTTC. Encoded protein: CASSHTSDRGPYNEQFF.

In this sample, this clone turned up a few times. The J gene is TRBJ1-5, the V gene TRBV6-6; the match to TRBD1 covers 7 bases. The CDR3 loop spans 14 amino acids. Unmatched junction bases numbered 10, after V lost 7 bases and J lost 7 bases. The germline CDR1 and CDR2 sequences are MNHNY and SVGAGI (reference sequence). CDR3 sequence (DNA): TGTGCCAGCACCCCCACAGGGGCGGGACAGCCCCAGCATTTT. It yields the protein CASTPTGAGQPQHF.

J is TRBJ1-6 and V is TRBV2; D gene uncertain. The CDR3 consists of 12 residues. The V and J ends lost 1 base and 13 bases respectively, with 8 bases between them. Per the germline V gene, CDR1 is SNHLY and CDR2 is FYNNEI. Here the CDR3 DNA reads TGTGCCAGCAGTGAAGGAGGGCCCCCCCTCCACTTT. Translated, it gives CASSEGGPPLHF.

The CDR3 spells CASSLTGTGANVLTF. CDR3 DNA: TGTGCCAGCAGCTTAACAGGGACTGGGGCCAACGTCCTGACTTTC. The V gene is TRBV13, the J gene TRBJ2-6, with D possibly TRBD1 on 6 matching bases. This CDR3 comprises 15 residues. In germline, CDR1 is PRHDT, CDR2 FYEKMQ (reference sequence). V was clipped by 2 bases and J by 2 bases, with 7 bases between them.

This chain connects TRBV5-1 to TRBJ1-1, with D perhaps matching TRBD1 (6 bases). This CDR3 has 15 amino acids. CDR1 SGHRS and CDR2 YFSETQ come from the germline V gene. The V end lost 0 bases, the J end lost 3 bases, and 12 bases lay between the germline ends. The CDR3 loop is CASSLVVTGYTEAFF. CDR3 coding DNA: TGCGCCAGCAGCTTGGTCGTAACAGGGTACACTGAAGCTTTCTTT.

The DNA for the CDR3 is TGTGCCAGTAGTATGGAGGGAAACACCGGGGAGCTGTTTTTT. Amino acids: CASSMEGNTGELFF. J is TRBJ2-2 and V is TRBV19; D perhaps matches TRBD2 (6 bases). The V end was cut by 3 bases, the J end by 2 bases, with 7 bases between. The CDR3 covers 14 residues. The germline gives CDR1 LNHDA, CDR2 SQIVND (reference sequence).

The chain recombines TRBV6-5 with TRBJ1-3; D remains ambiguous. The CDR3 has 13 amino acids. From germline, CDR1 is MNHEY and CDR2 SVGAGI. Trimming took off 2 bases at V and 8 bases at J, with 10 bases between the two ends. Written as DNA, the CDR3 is TGTGCCAGCAGTTACAAACAGTTCTACACCATATATTTT. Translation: CASSYKQFYTIYF.

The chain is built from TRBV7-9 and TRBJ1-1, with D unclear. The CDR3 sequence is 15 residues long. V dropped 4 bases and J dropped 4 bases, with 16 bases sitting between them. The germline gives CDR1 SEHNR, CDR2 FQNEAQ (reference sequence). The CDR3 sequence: CASSSWEGTGTEAFF. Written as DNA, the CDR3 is TGTGCCAGCAGCTCCTGGGAGGGAACCGGCACTGAAGCTTTCTTT.

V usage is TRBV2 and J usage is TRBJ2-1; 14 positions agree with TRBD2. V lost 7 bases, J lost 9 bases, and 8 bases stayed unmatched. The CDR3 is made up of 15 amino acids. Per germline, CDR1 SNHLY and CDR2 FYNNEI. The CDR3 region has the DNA TGTGCCAGCACTATGACTAGCGGGGGGGTAGGTGAGCAGTTCTTC. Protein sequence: CASTMTSGGVGEQFF. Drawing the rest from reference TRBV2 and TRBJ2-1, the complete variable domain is EPEVTQTPSHQVTQMGQEVILRCVPISNHLYFYWYRQILGQKVEFLVSFYNNEISEKSEIFDDQFSVERPDGSNFTLKIRSTKLEDSAMYFCASTMTSGGVGEQFFGPGTRLTVL.

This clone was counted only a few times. The CDR3 DNA is TGCGCCAGCAGCCAAACTACAGGGCCCTCCTACAATGAGCAGTTCTTC. It specifies CASSQTTGPSYNEQFF. The chain combines TRBV4-1 with TRBJ2-1; D is possibly TRBD1 (6 bases). The CDR3 covers 16 residues. Germline loops: CDR1 MGHRA, CDR2 YSYEKL. Between the trimmed V and J ends, which lost 2 bases and 0 bases, there was a span of 11 bases.

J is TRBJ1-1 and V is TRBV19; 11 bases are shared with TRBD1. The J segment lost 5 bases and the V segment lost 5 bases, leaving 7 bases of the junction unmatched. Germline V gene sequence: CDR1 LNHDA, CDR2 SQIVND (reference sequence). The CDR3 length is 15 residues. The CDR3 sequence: CASSAGDRGWTEAFF. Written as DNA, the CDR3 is TGTGCCAGTAGTGCGGGGGACAGGGGGTGGACTGAAGCTTTCTTT.